This T cell receptor (beta chain) was identified during a study of blood T cell repertoires in COVID-19. Study as a whole: The samples span acute and convalescent COVID-19 from the United States, Italy and Spain. From T cells, B-cell-depleted T cells, or PBMCs came the material, which was cDNA or gDNA.

As processed by the authors: Estimates of nucleated cell counts were drawn from the amplification of reference gene primers. The assay was immunoSEQ multiplex PCR, and TCRdb's table has in-frame clones only and misses some. Clonal size and the V and J genes are those of that table, whereas D and trimming came from the DNA. The sample lists around 300,000 clones, 85% to 90% seen once, with 5.5% to 8% in the top ten. In germline, CDR1 is SEHNR, CDR2 FQNEAQ (reference sequence). The CDR3 runs to 15 residues. Between the trimmed V and J ends, which lost 2 bases and 4 bases, there was a span of 13 bases. The sample comprised peripheral blood. The rearrangement links TRBV7-9 to TRBJ2-3, with D perhaps matching TRBD2 (6 bases). The receptor comes from a woman aged 45 to 65 with COVID-19, enrolled during active disease. CDR3 sequence: CASSLSLGGADTQYF. CDR3 nucleotides: TGTGCCAGCAGCTTAAGCCTCGGAGGGGCAGATACGCAGTATTTT.